These T cell receptor beta chains were read from a single sample in a study of T cell responses to AZD1222 COVID-19 vaccine. This table comes from immunoSEQ multiplex PCR, and its TCRdb copy is limited to in-frame clones, with some not included. The sample shows over 130,000 clones, roughly 88% of them seen only once. Material: peripheral blood, obtained 28 days after the second AZD1222 dose. These receptors were collected from an adult who received the AZD1222 COVID-19 vaccine. Each CDR3 is given with its conserved first and last residue. D genes are given only for firm matches. Only some rows state a clone size, as once, few, many or a class for expanded clones.

J	D	size	V	DNA	CDR3
TRBJ1-2	NA	NA	TRBV6-2/TRBV6-3	TGTGCCAGCAGTGTGGGGGCGCTTAACTATGGCTACACCTTC	CASSVGALNYGYTF
TRBJ2-1	NA	NA	TRBV3-1/TRBV3-2	TGTGCCAGCAGCCAAGACCCACGGGGAGACAATGAGCAGTTCTTC	CASSQDPRGDNEQFF
TRBJ2-2	NA	once	TRBV18	TGTGCCAGCTCACCAAAGGGAGGATACTACACCGGGGAGCTGTTTTTT	CASSPKGGYYTGELFF
TRBJ1-5	NA	NA	TRBV4-3	TGCGCCAGCAGCCAAGGAGTAGGGGGGCCCCAGCATTTT	CASSQGVGGPQHF
TRBJ1-1	NA	NA	TRBV5-6	TGTGCCAGCAGCGAGGGGCCCAGGGCTTTCTTT	CASSEGPRAFF
TRBJ2-1	NA	NA	TRBV2	TGTGCCAGCAGGTTCGACAGGGCGGGATACAATGAGCAGTTCTTC	CASRFDRAGYNEQFF
TRBJ2-5	TRBD2	NA	TRBV6-5	TGTGCCAGCAGTTTAGCGGGAGGGCCAAAGACCCAGTACTTC	CASSLAGGPKTQYF
TRBJ2-3	TRBD2	NA	TRBV6-1	TGTGCCAGCAGTGAACGTCCGGGACTAGCCACAGATACGCAGTATTTT	CASSERPGLATDTQYF
TRBJ1-1	TRBD1	NA	TRBV7-6	TGTGCCAGCACCAACGAGCCGGGACAGTTCAATGAAGCTTTCTTT	CASTNEPGQFNEAFF
TRBJ1-6	TRBD1	once	TRBV11-2	TGTGCCAGCAGCTTAGATTCCCAGGGGGTTGGGAATTCACCCCTCCACTTT	CASSLDSQGVGNSPLHF
TRBJ1-2	NA	NA	TRBV9	TGTGCCAGCAGCATAGACACAGGCGGCGGAGGCTACACCTTC	CASSIDTGGGGYTF
TRBJ2-1	TRBD1	NA	TRBV5-4	TGTGCCAGCAGCCCGGGGACAGGGTGGGGGCGCGTCAATGAGCAGTTCTTC	CASSPGTGWGRVNEQFF
TRBJ1-2	NA	NA	TRBV3-1/TRBV3-2	TGTGCCAGCAGCCCCCCCCTTGGGGAAGGGTATGGCTACACCTTC	CASSPPLGEGYGYTF
TRBJ1-6	NA	NA	TRBV28	TGTGCCAGCAGTCCAAATTCACCCCTCCACTTT	CASSPNSPLHF
TRBJ2-2	NA	few	TRBV7-2	TGTGCCAGCAGCTCCGGGATTTGGAACACCGGGGAGCTGTTTTTT	CASSSGIWNTGELFF
TRBJ2-1	NA	NA	TRBV30	TGTGCCTGGATTATGAGGTGGGGAGGAGGCAATGAGCAGTTCTTC	CAWIMRWGGGNEQFF
TRBJ1-2	NA	NA	TRBV2	TGTGCCAGCAGTGGAGGCACTCCCTATGGCTACACCTTC	CASSGGTPYGYTF
TRBJ1-3	NA	NA	TRBV28	TGTGCCAGCGCTCCCGAGGCTACTGGAAACACCATATATTTT	CASAPEATGNTIYF
TRBJ2-2	TRBD1	NA	TRBV19	TGTGCCAGTAGGGACAGGGGGCGGACCACCGGGGAGCTGTTTTTT	CASRDRGRTTGELFF
TRBJ1-5	TRBD1	NA	TRBV19	TGTGCCAGTAGTAGGACAGGGAGCAATCAGCCCCAGCATTTT	CASSRTGSNQPQHF
TRBJ1-1	NA	NA	TRBV6-6	TGTGCCAGCAGTTACGCCAGGAACACTGAAGCTTTCTTT	CASSYARNTEAFF
TRBJ1-4	NA	NA	TRBV2	TGTGCCAGCAGTGAAAAAGGGTTAACTAATGAAAAACTGTTTTTT	CASSEKGLTNEKLFF
TRBJ2-1	NA	NA	TRBV6-2/TRBV6-3	TGTGCCAGCAGTTACTCGTGGGGGAGTGAGCAGTTCTTC	CASSYSWGSEQFF
TRBJ1-2	NA	NA	TRBV19	TGTGCCAGTAGTCGACGTGAAGCTAACTATGGCTACACCTTC	CASSRREANYGYTF
TRBJ1-1	NA	once	TRBV6-5	TGTGCCAGCAGTTACTCGGTTAATACAGGGAACACTGAAGCTTTCTTT	CASSYSVNTGNTEAFF
TRBJ2-5	NA	NA	TRBV27	TGTGCCAGCAGTTTATCCCCGGGGGAGCAAGAGACCCAGTACTTC	CASSLSPGEQETQYF
TRBJ2-5	NA	NA	TRBV13	TGTGCCAGCAGCTTGGGGACCCCGGGGGCGGAGACCCAGTACTTC	CASSLGTPGAETQYF
TRBJ2-3	TRBD2	NA	TRBV19	TGTGCCAGTAGTGCTAGCGGGGGGTATAGCACAGATACGCAGTATTTT	CASSASGGYSTDTQYF
TRBJ1-1	NA	NA	TRBV4-1	TGCGCCAGCAGCCAAGATCCTGCGACGAACACTGAAGCTTTCTTT	CASSQDPATNTEAFF
TRBJ1-4	TRBD1	NA	TRBV30	TGTGCCTGGAGCGAAGGGACAGGGAATGAAAAACTGTTTTTT	CAWSEGTGNEKLFF
TRBJ2-5	NA	NA	TRBV4-1	TGCGCCAGCAGCCAAGGGGTGGTAGAGACCCAGTACTTC	CASSQGVVETQYF
TRBJ1-3	NA	NA	TRBV30	TGTGCCTGGAGGACCGACGGGGGAAACACCATATATTTT	CAWRTDGGNTIYF
TRBJ2-3	TRBD2	NA	TRBV6-5	TGTGCCAGCAGTTACACTAGCGGGAGGTCAGATACGCAGTATTTT	CASSYTSGRSDTQYF
TRBJ2-7	NA	NA	TRBV7-9	TGTGCCAGCAGCTTACCAGGCACGACCAGCTACGAGCAGTACTTC	CASSLPGTTSYEQYF
TRBJ1-5	TRBD1	NA	TRBV6-5	TGTGCCAGCAGCCGGGACAGGGGGCACAATCAGCCCCAGCATTTT	CASSRDRGHNQPQHF
TRBJ1-5	TRBD1	NA	TRBV6-5	TGTGCCAGCAGACAAGGACAGGGCAGCAATCAGCCCCAGCATTTT	CASRQGQGSNQPQHF
TRBJ2-5	NA	NA	TRBV5-1	TGCGCCAGCAGCCCGAACGGGGGAAAGGAGACCCAGTACTTC	CASSPNGGKETQYF
TRBJ1-1	NA	NA	TRBV27	TGTGCCAGCAGTTTAAACCCACAGGGAGTCACTGAAGCTTTCTTT	CASSLNPQGVTEAFF
TRBJ1-1	NA	NA	TRBV4-3	TGCGCCAGCAGCCAAGATCTCGGGTATGAAGCTTTCTTT	CASSQDLGYEAFF
TRBJ2-3	TRBD2	NA	TRBV18	TGTGCCAGCTCCCCGAGCGGGGGGCCAGTAGATACGCAGTATTTT	CASSPSGGPVDTQYF
TRBJ2-2	NA	few	TRBV9	TGTGCCAGCAGCGTAGGGACAATAGGGGAGCTGTTTTTT	CASSVGTIGELFF
TRBJ1-2	NA	NA	TRBV29-1	TGCAGCGTTGAAGTCTGGGGCCAGTATGGCTACACCTTC	CSVEVWGQYGYTF
TRBJ2-7	NA	NA	TRBV7-8	TGTGCCAGCAGCTTAGCGGCCACGCTCCCCTACGAGCAGTACTTC	CASSLAATLPYEQYF
TRBJ2-6	NA	once	TRBV19	TGTGCCAGTAGTCTCGCGGGGACCGGGGCCAACGTCCTGACTTTC	CASSLAGTGANVLTF
TRBJ1-2	NA	NA	TRBV6-5	TGTGCCAGCAGTTACTCGACAGTTTATGGCTACACCTTC	CASSYSTVYGYTF
TRBJ1-1	NA	NA	TRBV7-2	TGTGCCAGCAGCTTAAGTCTCCGGGTCAGGGGGAACACTGAAGCTTTCTTT	CASSLSLRVRGNTEAFF
TRBJ2-3	TRBD2	NA	TRBV7-8	TGTGCCAGCAGCTTAGTGGCCGGGTTGATAGCGGGAGTGGGGGATACGCAGTATTTT	CASSLVAGLIAGVGDTQYF
TRBJ1-2	TRBD1	NA	TRBV19	TGTGCCAGCTGGGACAGGGTCAACGATGGCTACACCTTC	CASWDRVNDGYTF
TRBJ1-5	NA	NA	TRBV10-3	TGTGCCATCAGTGAGTCGGAGGCACCAGGCCATCAGCCCCAGCATTTT	CAISESEAPGHQPQHF
TRBJ2-5	TRBD1	NA	TRBV5-4	TGTGCCAGCAGCAAAGGACAGGGGGGACAAGAGACCCAGTACTTC	CASSKGQGGQETQYF
TRBJ2-6	NA	NA	TRBV6-6	TGTGCCAGCTCTGGGGGGCGGGAGTCTGGGGCCAACGTCCTGACTTTC	CASSGGRESGANVLTF
TRBJ2-1	TRBD2	NA	TRBV5-8	TGTGCCAGCAGATCGACTAGCGGGAGTCGCAATGAGCAGTTCTTC	CASRSTSGSRNEQFF
TRBJ2-3	NA	NA	TRBV7-9	TGTGCCAGCAGCCCCTCAGGGGGGGCCCAATCTAGCACAGATACGCAGTATTTT	CASSPSGGAQSSTDTQYF
TRBJ2-1	NA	NA	TRBV18	TGTGCCAGCTCACCACCGTGGGGCTCAATTCGGAATGAGCAGTTCTTC	CASSPPWGSIRNEQFF
TRBJ1-1	TRBD1	once	TRBV19	TGTGCCAGTAGTGAACCGGGACAGGGTATGAACACTGAAGCTTTCTTT	CASSEPGQGMNTEAFF
TRBJ2-1	NA	NA	TRBV9	TGTGCCAGCAGCGTATTGGAGCGGTCCCTTTCCTACAATGAGCAGTTCTTC	CASSVLERSLSYNEQFF